Listed here are 5 T cell receptor beta chains from one sample, sequenced in a study of post-analysis software for immune sequencing data. Unique molecular identifiers were carried by the TCR beta cDNA libraries. A single record per CDR3 protein comes from TCRdb applying MiXCR to the PCR reads. The sample holds hundreds of thousands of distinct CDR3 sequences, about 50% seen once. Their specific antigens are unknown. Broader study findings: The five TRBV segments detected at higher frequency in patients than in controls included TRBV5-6, TRBV5-1 and TRBV20-1.

The sequenced material came from blood. These receptors came from a girl between 5 and 17 years old with multiple sclerosis.

This clonotype has a handful of counts. This chain links TRBV7-2 with TRBJ2-3; the D gene is possibly TRBD1 (6 bases). CDR1 and CDR2 from the germline V gene are SGHTA and FQGNSA. The CDR3 is made up of 15 amino acids. Trimming stripped 5 bases from V and 1 base from J, with 13 bases between. The DNA of the CDR3 is TGTGCCAGCAGCCTCCGACAGGCGCGCACAGATACGCAGTATTTT. Encoded protein: CASSLRQARTDTQYF.

J is TRBJ1-4 and V is TRBV4-1, with D uncertain. V was cut by 0 bases and J by 10 bases, with 12 bases left in between. Germline V gene data show CDR1 as MGHRA and CDR2 as YSYEKL. This CDR3 is 14 amino acids long. CDR3 loop: CASSQDAQNGKLFF. CDR3 DNA sequence: TGCGCCAGCAGCCAAGATGCACAGAACGGAAAACTGTTTTTT.

The rearrangement uses TRBV7-9 and TRBJ2-7, with 12 bases lining up with TRBD2. The better agreement between TRBJ2-5 and the DNA end casts doubt on the J call. The CDR3 runs to 17 residues. The germline V gene encodes CDR1 SEHNR and CDR2 FQNEAQ (reference sequence). The CDR3 loop is CASSSRIGLAGQETQYF. In DNA form, the CDR3 reads TGTGCCAGCAGCTCAAGGATAGGACTAGCGGGGCAAGAGACCCAGTACTTC.

This clonotype has more than one count but fewer than ten. The chain is built from TRBV10-2 and TRBJ2-7; D call uncertain. V dropped 1 base and J dropped 3 bases, with 4 bases sitting between them. The CDR3 length is 12 residues. Germline V gene sequence: CDR1 WSHSY, CDR2 SAAADI. The CDR3 DNA follows: TGCGCCAGCAGTGAGTTGATCTACGAGCAGTACTTC. This encodes CASSELIYEQYF.

The chain links TRBV2 to TRBJ2-7; 7 bases agree with TRBD2. The germline gives CDR1 SNHLY, CDR2 FYNNEI. V shed 3 bases and J 4 bases; nucleotides not matched to a gene: 6. The CDR3 is made up of 14 amino acids. This CDR3 is CASSDLGGVYEQYF. The CDR3 nucleotides are TGTGCCAGCAGTGACTTGGGAGGGGTGTACGAGCAGTACTTC.